Listed below are T cell receptor beta chains from one sample, sequenced in a study of blood T cell repertoires in COVID-19. This table comes from immunoSEQ multiplex PCR, and its TCRdb copy is limited to in-frame clones, with some not included. Of nearly 95,000 clones listed, roughly 90% are singletons. The source material was peripheral blood. These receptors all stem from a human donor with active COVID-19. The donor label of this sample is uncertain. CDR3s include the opening cysteine and the closing phenylalanine or tryptophan. Fields, in order: V gene, clone size, J gene, CDR3 protein. The size entry is marked missing in some rows and otherwise reads once, few, many or a size class.

TRBV5-6,.,TRBJ1-2,CASSLLQDSNYGYTF
TRBV7-3,.,TRBJ2-1,CASSSIPGLSAYNEQFF
TRBV29-1,.,TRBJ2-7,CSVDRGAGYEQYF
TRBV19,once,TRBJ1-2,CASSMDRGGFDYGYTF
TRBV27,.,TRBJ2-1,CASSLGSGIAYNEQFF
TRBV7-9,.,TRBJ2-4,CASSRGLEAKNIQYF
TRBV7-7,.,TRBJ1-5,CASSLAEGQPQHF
TRBV10-1,.,TRBJ1-3,CASSGPDRGDTIYF
TRBV6-2/TRBV6-3,.,TRBJ1-5,CASSYPRFWGKGDQPQHF
TRBV15,few,TRBJ2-7,CATSGGQGISYEQYF
TRBV10-2,once,TRBJ1-4,CASSEGTGMELFF